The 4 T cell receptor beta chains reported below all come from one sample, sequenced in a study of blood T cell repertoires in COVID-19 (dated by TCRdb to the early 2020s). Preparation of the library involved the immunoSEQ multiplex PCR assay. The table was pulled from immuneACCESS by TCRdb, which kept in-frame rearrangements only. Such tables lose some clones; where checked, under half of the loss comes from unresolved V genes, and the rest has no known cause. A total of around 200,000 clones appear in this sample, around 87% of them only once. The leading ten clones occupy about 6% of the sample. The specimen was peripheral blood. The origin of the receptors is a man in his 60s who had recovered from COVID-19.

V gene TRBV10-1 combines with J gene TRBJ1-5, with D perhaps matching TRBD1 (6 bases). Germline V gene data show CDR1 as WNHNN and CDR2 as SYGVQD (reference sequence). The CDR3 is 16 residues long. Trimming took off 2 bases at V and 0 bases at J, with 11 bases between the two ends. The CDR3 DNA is TGCGCCAGCAGTGAGGGACAGAGTTATAGCAATCAGCCCCAGCATTTT. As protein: CASSEGQSYSNQPQHF.

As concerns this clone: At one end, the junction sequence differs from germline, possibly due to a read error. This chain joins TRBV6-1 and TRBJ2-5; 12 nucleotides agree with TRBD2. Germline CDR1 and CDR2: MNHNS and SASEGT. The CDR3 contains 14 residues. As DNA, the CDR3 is TGTGCCAGCAGCTCGGCCCTAGCGGGAGGGACCATTAACTTC. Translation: CASSSALAGGTINF.

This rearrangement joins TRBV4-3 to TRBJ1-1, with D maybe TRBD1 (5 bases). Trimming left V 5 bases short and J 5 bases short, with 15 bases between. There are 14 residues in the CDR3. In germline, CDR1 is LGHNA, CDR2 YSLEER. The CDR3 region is CASSADRTSTEAFF. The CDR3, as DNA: TGCGCCAGCAGCGCCGACAGAACTTCAACTGAAGCTTTCTTT.

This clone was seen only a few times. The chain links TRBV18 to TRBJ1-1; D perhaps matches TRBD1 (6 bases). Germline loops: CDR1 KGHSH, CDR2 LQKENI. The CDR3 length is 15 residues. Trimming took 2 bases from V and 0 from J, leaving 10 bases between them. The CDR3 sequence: CASSPGTLMNTEAFF. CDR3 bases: TGTGCCAGCTCACCAGGGACACTAATGAACACTGAAGCTTTCTTT.